The next 31 T cell receptor beta chains were all read from a single sample in a study of T cells after yellow fever vaccination. A single record per CDR3 protein comes from TCRdb applying MiXCR to the 5' RACE reads. The sample has under 500,000 distinct CDR3 sequences, around 20% seen once. The sample in question was PBMCs, obtained before the yellow fever booster vaccination. The receptors were sampled from a man aged 18 to 35 who received the YFV17D yellow fever vaccine.

There are a few counts of this clonotype. The V call is TRBV20-1, the J call TRBJ1-3; tentative D call: TRBD1 (5 bases). V dropped 3 bases and J dropped 9 bases, with 18 bases sitting between them. CDR3 size: 14 residues. Germline CDR1 is DFQATT and CDR2 is SNEGSKA (reference sequence). CDR3 DNA sequence: TGCAGTGCTAGGGGGGGATCAGGGACGAGCACCATATATTTT. This encodes CSARGGSGTSTIYF.

This clonotype was seen only a few times. The chain combines TRBV7-3 with TRBJ2-3; D perhaps matches TRBD1 (6 bases). The CDR3 length is 13 residues. CDR1 is SGHTA and CDR2 is FQGTGA in the germline V gene. V was pared by 3 bases and J by 7 bases, with 11 bases between. CDR3 DNA: TGTGCCAGCAGCTTCCGGGACATTAATACGCAGTATTTT. Translated: CASSFRDINTQYF.

This clonotype has only a few counts. The chain links TRBV20-1 to TRBJ1-5; D gene unclear. CDR1 is DFQATT and CDR2 is SNEGSKA in the germline V gene (reference sequence). With 3 bases removed from V and 0 bases from J, the gap between germline ends came to 12 bases. CDR3 length: 15 residues. The CDR3 DNA is TGCAGTGCTAGGCGGGGAACTTATAGCAATCAGCCCCAGCATTTT. It is translated as CSARRGTYSNQPQHF.

The chain is built from TRBV6-5 and TRBJ2-7; TRBD1 matches at 7 bases. CDR1 and CDR2 from the germline V gene are MNHEY and SVGAGI. Trimming took 6 bases from V and 3 from J; bases not matched to a gene: 11. CDR3 length: 15 amino acids. The CDR3 DNA reads TGTGCCAGCAGGAAGGGGACAGCGGCAGTCTACGAGCAGTACGTC. Protein sequence: CASRKGTAAVYEQYV.

This clonotype has just a few counts. The chain couples TRBV6-2 or TRBV6-3 to TRBJ2-7; D is unclear. V was cut by 2 bases and J by 3 bases, with 8 bases left in between. Germline V lookup: CDR1 MNHEY, CDR2 SVGEGT. There are 13 residues in the CDR3. The DNA of the CDR3 is TGTGCCAGCAGTTACCGGCGAATCTACGAGCAGTACGTC. Its protein product is CASSYRRIYEQYV.

This clonotype was picked up a small number of times. DNA for the CDR3: TGTGCCAGCAGTTCCCAGGGGATCAATGGCTACACCTTC. It yields the protein CASSSQGINGYTF. This chain joins TRBV6-5 and TRBJ1-2; D is perhaps TRBD1 (6 bases). The CDR3 loop spans 13 amino acids. CDR1 is MNHEY and CDR2 is SVGAGI in the germline V gene. V was shortened by 4 bases and J by 6 bases, with 12 bases between the two germline ends.

This chain uses TRBV7-2 with TRBJ2-6; no reliable D call. Between the trimmed V and J ends, which lost 2 bases and 2 bases, there was a span of 22 bases. Germline loops: CDR1 SGHTA, CDR2 FQGNSA. CDR3 size: 20 residues. In DNA form, the CDR3 reads TGTGCCAGCAGCTTACAGTCACCCACATGGGCAGTCCCTGGGGCCAACGTCCTGACTTTC. Translated, it gives CASSLQSPTWAVPGANVLTF.

This clonotype has just a few counts. The V gene is TRBV5-6, the J gene TRBJ2-3, with D unresolved. The length of the CDR3 is 12 residues. CDR1 is SGHDT and CDR2 is YYEEEE in the germline V gene. V lost 1 base, J lost 14 bases, and 14 bases lay in between. The CDR3 loop reads CASSLSRNQLYF. CDR3 DNA sequence: TGTGCCAGCAGCTTGTCACGGAATCAACTGTATTTT.

This clonotype has more than one count but fewer than ten. J is TRBJ2-1 and V is TRBV29-1; D is unclear. This CDR3 contains 11 residues. Germline V gene lookup returns CDR1 SQVTM and CDR2 ANQGSEA. Trimming cost V 0 bases and J 6 bases, with 3 bases left between them. CDR3 region: CSVEDFNEQFF. The CDR3, as DNA: TGCAGCGTTGAAGATTTCAATGAGCAGTTCTTC.

In its sample, this clonotype was seen a few times. V is TRBV4-1 and J is TRBJ1-1, with no clear D. Germline V gene lookup returns CDR1 MGHRA and CDR2 YSYEKL. Trimming removed 4 bases at V and 1 base at J, with 13 bases between. The CDR3 has 15 residues. The chain's CDR3 is CASSPPKEANTEAFF. The CDR3 bases are TGCGCCAGCAGCCCCCCAAAAGAGGCGAACACTGAAGCTTTCTTT.

The rearrangement joins TRBV27 to TRBJ1-1, with D maybe TRBD1 (5 bases). The CDR3 spans 14 residues. Per germline, CDR1 MNHEY and CDR2 SMNVEV (reference sequence). Trimming removed 3 bases from V and 4 bases from J, with 12 bases in between. The CDR3 protein is CASSFWGSSTEAFF. CDR3 DNA sequence: TGTGCCAGCAGTTTTTGGGGGTCGAGCACTGAAGCTTTCTTT.

This sequence joins TRBV2 and TRBJ2-7; 8 nucleotides line up with TRBD1. This CDR3 is 12 amino acids long. Trimming took 4 bases from V and 9 from J; bases not matched to a gene: 5. Germline V gene lookup returns CDR1 SNHLY and CDR2 FYNNEI. CDR3 in amino acids: CASSGQGRTQYV. Here the CDR3 DNA reads TGTGCCAGCAGTGGACAGGGGCGGACGCAGTACGTC.

This clonotype was seen only a few times. The V gene is TRBV6-5, the J gene TRBJ2-5; no reliable D call. Trimming took 7 bases from V and 1 from J, leaving 13 bases between them. The CDR3 extends over 14 amino acids. Germline V CDR1 and CDR2: MNHEY, SVGAGI. The CDR3 region has the DNA TGTGCCAGCAAAAGGAGTAAAGCCCAAGAGACCCAGTACTTC. As protein: CASKRSKAQETQYF.

CDR3 in DNA: TGCGCCAGCAGCTTGGAAGGGGGCTCGCGAAACATTCAGTACTTC. Its protein is CASSLEGGSRNIQYF. The chain joins TRBV5-1 to TRBJ2-4, with 7 bases matching TRBD1. The CDR3 sequence is 15 residues long. V lost 0 bases, J lost 6 bases, and 6 bases stayed unmatched. CDR1 and CDR2 (germline): SGHRS, YFSETQ. The full variable domain, its missing parts supplied by reference TRBV5-1 and TRBJ2-4, is KAGVTQTPRYLIKTRGQQVTLSCSPISGHRSVSWYQQTPGQGLQFLFEYFSETQRNKGNFPGRFSGRQFSNSRSEMNVSTLELGDSALYLCASSLEGGSRNIQYFGAGTRLSVL.

J is TRBJ1-5 and V is TRBV2; no clear D. This CDR3 is 13 amino acids long. Germline lookup yields CDR1 SNHLY and CDR2 FYNNEI. Trimming removed 7 bases from V and 6 bases from J, with 13 bases in between. The CDR3 is CASISEEAQPQHF. The DNA of the CDR3 is TGTGCCAGCATATCCGAGGAGGCTCAGCCCCAGCATTTT.

Here the CDR3 DNA reads TGTGCCAGCAGTTCCGCAGGGAACTATGGCTACACCTTC. Encoded protein: CASSSAGNYGYTF. The gene calls are TRBV6-5 and TRBJ1-2; weak D call: TRBD1 (5 bases). CDR1 MNHEY and CDR2 SVGAGI come from the germline V gene. The length of the CDR3 is 13 residues. Trimming pared 4 bases from V and 2 bases from J, leaving 8 bases between.

This chain connects TRBV7-9 to TRBJ1-5; D is ambiguous. V lost 2 bases to trimming and J lost 5 bases, with 7 bases between them. The CDR3 runs to 13 residues. Germline assignment: CDR1 SEHNR and CDR2 FQNEAQ (reference sequence). The CDR3 DNA is TGTGCCAGCAGCTTACATGAGCATCAGCCCCAGCATTTT. Translation gives CASSLHEHQPQHF.

This clonotype came up a few times. This chain links TRBV12-3 or TRBV12-4 with TRBJ1-6; a weak D match, TRBD1 (5 bases). The V and J ends lost 6 bases and 7 bases respectively, with 16 bases between them. CDR3 length equals 15 residues. The CDR3 DNA follows: TGTGCCAGCAGATCCTACCGGGACGTGAATTCACCCCTCCACTTT. Its translation is CASRSYRDVNSPLHF.

This clonotype was seen a few times. The chain recombines TRBV7-2 with TRBJ2-1; 8 nucleotides agree with TRBD2. V shed 5 bases and J 15 bases; nucleotides not matched to a gene: 9. This CDR3 has 12 residues. CDR1 is SGHTA, CDR2 FQGNSA, per germline. This CDR3 is CASSRSGGPGFF. CDR3 nucleotide sequence: TGTGCCAGCAGCCGATCGGGGGGGCCGGGGTTCTTC. Supplemented by reference TRBV7-2 and TRBJ2-1, the full variable domain reads GAGVSQSPSNKVTEKGKDVELRCDPISGHTALYWYRQSLGQGLEFLIYFQGNSAPDKSGLPSDRFSAERTGGSVSTLTIQRTQQEDSAVYLCASSRSGGPGFFGPGTRLTVL.

In its sample, this clonotype was seen a few times. The chain joins TRBV18 to TRBJ2-1; 7 bases align to TRBD2. The CDR3 extends over 15 amino acids. Germline V gene data show CDR1 as KGHSH and CDR2 as LQKENI. V gave up 0 bases and J gave up 3 bases; unmatched junction bases: 2. The CDR3 here is CASSPPGGDYNEQFF. The CDR3 DNA is TGTGCCAGCTCACCACCGGGGGGGGACTACAATGAGCAGTTCTTC.

This clonotype was seen more than once but under ten times. The V gene is TRBV7-2, the J gene TRBJ2-5, with D possibly matching TRBD2 (5 bases). V was pared by 3 bases and J by 7 bases, with 15 bases between. The CDR3 is 14 amino acids. From germline, CDR1 is SGHTA and CDR2 FQGNSA. CDR3 residues: CASSLLARGSTQYF. The CDR3 region has the DNA TGTGCCAGCAGCTTGCTAGCCCGAGGGTCGACCCAGTACTTC. Full variable domain (remainder filled in from reference TRBV7-2 and TRBJ2-5): GAGVSQSPSNKVTEKGKDVELRCDPISGHTALYWYRQSLGQGLEFLIYFQGNSAPDKSGLPSDRFSAERTGGSVSTLTIQRTQQEDSAVYLCASSLLARGSTQYFGPGTRLLVL.

In DNA, the CDR3 is TGTGCCAGCAGCTCCCCAGACGGACTAGCGGGCCCGCTGGGAGATACGCAGTATTTT. It is translated as CASSSPDGLAGPLGDTQYF. The rearrangement links TRBV7-2 to TRBJ2-3; TRBD2 agrees at 11 bases. Germline assignment: CDR1 SGHTA and CDR2 FQGNSA. The CDR3 is made up of 19 amino acids. V dropped 4 bases and J dropped 5; count of bases not matched to a gene: 17.

This clonotype was recorded a few times. The rearrangement joins TRBV13 to TRBJ2-7; 8 bases line up with TRBD1. CDR3 length equals 14 residues. The J segment lost 7 bases and the V segment lost 2 bases, leaving 7 bases of the junction unmatched. Germline CDR1 and CDR2: PRHDT and FYEKMQ (reference sequence). The CDR3 is CASSLRQGANEQYF. Written as DNA, the CDR3 is TGTGCCAGCAGCTTACGGCAGGGGGCGAATGAGCAGTACTTC.

The CDR3 reads CASSEVRNYSYEQYF. The CDR3 nucleotides are TGTGCCAGCAGTGAAGTCAGGAATTACTCCTACGAGCAGTACTTC. The rearrangement links TRBV2 to TRBJ2-7; D gene unclear. V was trimmed by 1 base and J by 0 bases, leaving 10 bases between them. Looked up from germline, CDR1 is SNHLY and CDR2 is FYNNEI. The length of the CDR3 is 15 residues.

The chain carries TRBV4-1 and TRBJ1-2; D is possibly TRBD1 (5 bases). V was cut by 3 bases and J by 4 bases, with 18 bases left in between. This CDR3 is built from 16 residues. Germline V gene lookup returns CDR1 MGHRA and CDR2 YSYEKL. CDR3 residues: CASSQGRGTAVYGYTF. The CDR3, as DNA: TGCGCCAGCAGCCAGGGCCGGGGGACGGCGGTCTATGGCTACACCTTC.

This clonotype was seen ten or more times. This sequence joins TRBV4-1 and TRBJ2-3; no definite D call. Germline CDR1 and CDR2: MGHRA and YSYEKL. The length of the CDR3 is 15 residues. V gave up 4 bases and J gave up 0 bases, with 11 bases separating them. The DNA of the CDR3 is TGCGCCAGCAGCCCAAGATACGTAAGCACAGATACGCAGTATTTT. Translating gives CASSPRYVSTDTQYF.

The rearrangement links TRBV6-5 to TRBJ1-2, with 11 bases matching TRBD1. Per the germline V gene, CDR1 is MNHEY and CDR2 is SVGAGI. The length of the CDR3 is 14 residues. The V segment lost 6 bases and the J segment 5 bases; nucleotides outside the gene matches: 5. The CDR3 loop is CASRRDRGDYGYTF. The CDR3, as DNA: TGTGCCAGCAGGCGGGACAGGGGGGATTATGGCTACACCTTC.

The chain is built from TRBV9 and TRBJ1-6, with D possibly matching TRBD1 (5 bases). Trimming pared 6 bases from V and 11 bases from J, leaving 18 bases between. Germline loops: CDR1 SGDLS, CDR2 YYNGEE. This CDR3 has 14 amino acids. The CDR3 DNA reads TGTGCCAGCACCCGGGACGGGGGTCTCGCACCCCTCCACTTT. This codes for CASTRDGGLAPLHF.

The chain is built from TRBV2 and TRBJ2-7; D may be TRBD2 (6 bases). V lost 2 bases to trimming and J lost 3 bases, with 14 bases between them. Germline V CDR1 and CDR2: SNHLY, FYNNEI. The CDR3 contains 15 residues. The CDR3 DNA reads TGTGCCAGCAGTGAACAGGGCGGGGCAAGCTACGAGCAGTACGTC. As protein: CASSEQGGASYEQYV.

This clonotype showed up just a few times. This sequence joins TRBV27 and TRBJ2-7; 12 positions agree with TRBD2. Germline CDR1 reads MNHEY; CDR2 reads SMNVEV (reference sequence). The CDR3 runs to 21 residues. Unmatched junction bases numbered 23, after V lost 6 bases and J lost 2 bases. CDR3: CASSRRNWRLAGARCPYEQYV. CDR3 sequence (DNA): TGTGCCAGCAGCCGGCGTAACTGGAGACTAGCGGGGGCTAGGTGCCCCTACGAGCAGTACGTC.

V is TRBV6-2 or TRBV6-3 and J is TRBJ1-2; D not certain. The CDR3 is 15 residues long. The V and J ends lost 0 bases and 8 bases respectively, with 16 bases between them. CDR1 and CDR2 (germline): MNHEY, SVGEGT. The CDR3 DNA sequence: TGTGCCAGCAGTTACTCAGGGATCCTAGGAGAAGGCTACACCTTC. The encoded protein is CASSYSGILGEGYTF.